This T cell receptor (beta chain) was profiled in a study of shared clonotypes between healthy human individuals. Study findings and constraints: It was the few donors that limited the genetic and exposure-history diversity represented.

TCRdb's table, derived via immunoSEQ multiplex PCR, lists solely in-frame clones and lacks some. Of 2 million to 3 million clones in the sample, over 85% were seen once. Those who donated, Caucasian adults without exception, all lived in Nashville, Tennessee. About this clone itself: The antigen is undetermined.

The CDR3 spans 15 residues. Germline V CDR1 and CDR2: SGHNT, YYREEE (reference sequence). The ends were cut back, 0 bases at V and 7 bases at J, with 13 bases in the middle. Sequencing was carried out using naive CD4+ T cells sorted from blood. Subset defined: CD45RA+ positively selected. The TCR comes from a man aged 18 to 35 in good health. V and J are TRBV5-4 and TRBJ2-2; tentatively, D is TRBD2 (7 bases). The CDR3 loop reads CASSLATGGGGELFF. DNA of the CDR3: TGTGCCAGCAGCTTGGCGACAGGCGGGGGCGGGGAGCTGTTTTTT.